The entry below gives a single T cell receptor (beta chain) sequence along with its context. This record comes from a study of T cell changes during pregnancy in multiple sclerosis. The J segment lost 7 bases and the V segment lost 5 bases, leaving 11 bases of the junction unmatched. Germline CDR1 LNHDA, CDR2 SQIVND (reference sequence). The CDR3 is 16 amino acids. Data came from immunoSEQ multiplex PCR; TCRdb stores just in-frame clones and leaves some out. The sample includes 20,000 or so clones, approximately 90% seen only once; the top ten take under 0.7%. The sequencing here drew on CD4+ T cells from peripheral blood mononuclear cells, taken after pregnancy. The sequence derives from a female donor in good health, enrolled as a control in a pregnancy study. The chain employs TRBV19 and TRBJ2-5; 12 bases line up with TRBD2. CDR3 region: CASSPGRTSGKGTQYF. The DNA for the CDR3 is TGTGCCAGTAGTCCGGGCCGGACTAGCGGGAAGGGGACCCAGTACTTC. The full variable domain, completed using reference TRBV19 and TRBJ2-5, is DGGITQSPKYLFRKEGQNVTLSCEQNLNHDAMYWYRQDPGQGLRLIYYSQIVNDFQKGDIAEGYSVSREKKESFPLTVTSAQKNPTAFYLCASSPGRTSGKGTQYFGPGTRLLVL.